The 10 T cell receptor beta chains below were found in one sample sequenced in a study of cytomegalovirus exposure and HLA in healthy donors. A multiplex PCR was run with 60 Vbeta primers and 13 Jbeta primers. The repertoire was sequenced with immunoSEQ multiplex PCR; TCRdb's copy has only in-frame clones and lacks some. The sample gives 150,000 to 200,000 clones, under 90% of which show up once; under 7.5% is in the top ten. Source material: PBMCs. The receptors come from a young man in good health and CMV-seropositive.

V is TRBV2 and J is TRBJ2-2, with D possibly being TRBD2 (6 bases). This CDR3 has 13 amino acids. Germline assignment: CDR1 SNHLY and CDR2 FYNNEI. V lost 7 bases, J lost 8 bases, and 14 bases lay in between. CDR3 region: CASTLARGGELFF. CDR3 DNA sequence: TGTGCCAGCACCCTTGCACGGGGGGGGGAGCTGTTTTTT. The variable domain in full, completed from reference TRBV2 and TRBJ2-2, reads EPEVTQTPSHQVTQMGQEVILRCVPISNHLYFYWYRQILGQKVEFLVSFYNNEISEKSEIFDDQFSVERPDGSNFTLKIRSTKLEDSAMYFCASTLARGGELFFGEGSRLTVL.

V and J are TRBV10-2 and TRBJ2-7, with 8 bases fitting TRBD1. CDR3 size: 13 residues. V lost 2 bases, J lost 6 bases, and 3 bases stayed unmatched. Germline CDR1 reads WSHSY; CDR2 reads SAAADI. Here the CDR3 reads CASSEVDRGEQYF. DNA for the CDR3: TGCGCCAGCAGTGAGGTTGACAGGGGCGAGCAGTACTTC.

This chain connects TRBV7-9 to TRBJ2-1, with 16 bases identical to TRBD2. V lost 1 base and J lost 10; bases outside the gene matches: 13. In germline, CDR1 is SEHNR, CDR2 FQNEAQ (reference sequence). The CDR3 length is 19 residues. The CDR3 region is CASSLVLGSGTSGRGEQFF. CDR3 nucleotide sequence: TGTGCCAGCAGCTTAGTCCTCGGGTCCGGGACTAGCGGGAGGGGGGAGCAGTTCTTC.

The chain uses TRBV27 and TRBJ2-3; 7 positions agree with TRBD2. The ends lost 5 bases at V and 4 bases at J; junction bases unmatched: 9. The CDR3 is made up of 15 amino acids. Germline values: CDR1 MNHEY, CDR2 SMNVEV (reference sequence). CDR3 region: CASSPLGRASDTQYF. In nucleotides, the CDR3 is TGTGCCAGCAGTCCCCTAGGGAGGGCCTCAGATACGCAGTATTTT.

The V call is TRBV7-2, the J call TRBJ2-7, with TRBD2 matching 16 bases. Germline V gives CDR1 SGHTA, CDR2 FQGNSA. V lost 5 bases, J lost 7 bases, and 8 bases stayed unmatched. The CDR3 has 16 residues. CDR3 in DNA: TGTGCCAGCAGCCCGGGACTAGCGGGAGGGACGGGAGAGCAGTACTTC. Its translation: CASSPGLAGGTGEQYF.

This rearrangement joins TRBV18 to TRBJ2-7; D gene ambiguous. The germline V and J ends were trimmed by 3 bases and 2 bases, with 14 bases remaining between them. Germline V lookup: CDR1 KGHSH, CDR2 LQKENI. The CDR3 is made up of 15 amino acids. In nucleotides, the CDR3 is TGTGCCAGCTCACCTACGGCCGGCGGAACCTACGAGCAGTACTTC. This encodes CASSPTAGGTYEQYF.

The chain recombines TRBV11-2 with TRBJ2-7; unclear D gene. The CDR3 covers 16 residues. The germline V gene has CDR1 SGHAT and CDR2 FQNNGV. V was clipped by 4 bases and J by 3 bases, with 19 bases between them. CDR3 in DNA: TGTGCCAGCAGCTCCCACTTTAACTTAGAAAGCTACGAGCAGTACTTC. Translating it yields CASSSHFNLESYEQYF.

This clone has just one count. The chain combines TRBV6-6 with TRBJ2-5; D is unresolved. Trimming left V 6 bases short and J 2 bases short, with 10 bases between. The CDR3 sequence is 13 residues long. Germline CDR1 reads MNHNY; CDR2 reads SVGAGI (reference sequence). This chain's CDR3 is CASRAAVQETQYF. The CDR3 nucleotides are TGTGCCAGCAGGGCGGCTGTACAAGAGACCCAGTACTTC.

The rearrangement links TRBV7-6 to TRBJ2-2; unclear D gene. Trimming took off 3 bases at V and 0 bases at J, with 5 bases between the two ends. CDR3 length: 14 residues. In germline, CDR1 is SGHVS, CDR2 FNYEAQ. The CDR3: CASSLSTNTGELFF. The DNA of the CDR3 is TGTGCCAGCAGCTTGAGTACGAACACCGGGGAGCTGTTTTTT.

CDR3 sequence: CASSSLAGPNTDTQYF. DNA for the CDR3: TGTGCCAGCAGCTCCCTAGCGGGACCTAACACAGATACGCAGTATTTT. The chain is built from TRBV5-4 and TRBJ2-3, with TRBD2 matching 9 bases. Germline values: CDR1 SGHNT, CDR2 YYREEE (reference sequence). This CDR3 spans 16 amino acids. V was clipped by 3 bases and J by 2 bases; unmatched bases: 7.